A selection of T cell receptor beta chains follows, all from one sample in a study of human thymus T cells. This table comes from immunoSEQ multiplex PCR, and its TCRdb copy is limited to in-frame clones, with some not included. The table records tens of thousands of clones, roughly 94% of them present only once. Sample: thymus tissue. Receptors originate from a girl less than two years old with a congenital heart defect but otherwise immunologically healthy. Both conserved end residues are trimmed from each CDR3.

TRBJ2-5,TRBV2,ASSETGGGTQY
TRBJ2-1,TRBV18,ASSPPRTSGRVGHNEQF
TRBJ2-7,TRBV18,ASSPIQGNYEQY
TRBJ1-1,TRBV6-1,ASSGTSRGPNTEAF
TRBJ1-2,TRBV15,ATSRAIPRTGPTYGYT
TRBJ1-1,TRBV6-1,ASSDRDRRGAEAF
TRBJ1-2,TRBV7-2,ASSYETSGYT
TRBJ2-1,TRBV14,ASSQAPLSGGYNEQF
TRBJ1-4,TRBV4-1,ASSQHTGQRPPTNEKLF
TRBJ2-5,TRBV10-3,AIREGASGGRETQY
TRBJ1-5,TRBV27,ASSSTPGQGSNQPQH
TRBJ2-7,TRBV7-2,ASSLHPPGHRTYEQY
TRBJ2-5,TRBV5-1,ASSLGGTGRVQETQY
TRBJ2-7,TRBV18,ASSPKQGYEQY
TRBJ2-1,TRBV28,ASSLCWQGSEQF
TRBJ2-2,TRBV5-1,ASSPQRRGDTGELF
TRBJ1-5,TRBV19,ASSLNSNQPQH
TRBJ2-1,TRBV9,ASSVGGPSGTPYNEQF
TRBJ1-1,TRBV4-2,ASSQPAVPSNTEAF
TRBJ2-7,TRBV7-2,ASSKRTGGSYEQY
TRBJ2-1,TRBV7-9,ASSLRTSGRRSYNEQF
TRBJ2-1,TRBV5-6,ASSFQGWYNEQF
TRBJ2-1,TRBV7-2,ASSPRLAGVGEQF
TRBJ2-7,TRBV7-9,ASSFGQGGPDEQY
TRBJ2-7,TRBV10-3,AISESASGSYEQY
TRBJ2-5,TRBV30,AWSLLRDRDQETQY
TRBJ2-6,TRBV6-4,ASTRDAGGANVLT
TRBJ2-4,TRBV7-2,ASSFGTSGRWAKNIQY
TRBJ2-1,TRBV6-4,ASRQGNEQF
TRBJ2-7,TRBV10-3,ATLDGTSYEQY
.,TRBV6-6,ASGPSGSSYEQY
TRBJ1-2,TRBV5-1,ASSLGQHLSGYT
TRBJ2-1,TRBV7-2,ASSPEGRGRGSYNEQF
TRBJ1-1,TRBV14,ASSQRKQVGNTEAF
TRBJ2-2,TRBV6-5,ASSHLGPPGELF
TRBJ1-2,TRBV5-4,ASSWHWGRPNYGYT
TRBJ2-3,TRBV7-9,ASSLSDTQY
TRBJ1-5,TRBV5-6,ASSFGAGDSNQPQH
TRBJ1-2,TRBV4-3,ASSPDMNYGYT
TRBJ1-4,TRBV6-5,ASSYRGDGKLF
TRBJ2-1,TRBV7-6,ASSSPLGLAGYYNEQF
TRBJ1-1,TRBV29-1,SVEDRGNTEAF
TRBJ2-3,TRBV2,ASSQLTGVEDTQY
TRBJ1-3,TRBV4-3,ASSQAGLGRLPGNTIY
TRBJ2-7,TRBV29-1,SVGASHSYEQY
TRBJ1-5,TRBV27,ASSKGQTPYSNQPQH
TRBJ2-1,TRBV11-2,ASSLASASSYNEQF
TRBJ2-6,TRBV10-3,AISEHRVSGANVLT
TRBJ2-7,TRBV15,ATSSKTGQY
TRBJ2-7,TRBV5-8,ASRFELRWYEQY
TRBJ2-7,TRBV19,ASSTVGPGEQY
TRBJ1-5,TRBV28,ASSLSPSDRRCNQPQH
TRBJ2-2,TRBV28,ASSLSGELF
TRBJ2-2,TRBV4-2,ASSQGHMNDSNTGELF
TRBJ2-7,TRBV10-3,AISEERTVRVRDSSYEQY
TRBJ1-5,TRBV4-1,ASSQDSPQVFSNQPQH
TRBJ1-1,TRBV6-1,ASSDLLRNTEAF